This is a list of T cell receptor beta chains from one sample in a study of blood T cell repertoires in COVID-19. The protocol was immunoSEQ multiplex PCR, while the TCRdb copy is restricted to in-frame clones and leaves out a portion. The sample holds about 300,000 clones, just over 85% seen once. The sequencing input was PBMCs or T cells enriched from blood (not recorded which). These receptors all stem from a woman aged 18-29 years who had recovered from COVID-19. Both conserved end residues are part of each CDR3. The D gene is left open where the match is weak. Only part of the rows carry a size: once, few, many, or a class if the clone is expanded.

D gene	clone size	V gene	J gene	CDR3 protein	CDR3 DNA
TRBD1	NA	TRBV7-9	TRBJ2-7	CASSFRLGQGDNEQYF	TGTGCCAGCAGCTTTCGACTAGGACAGGGGGACAACGAGCAGTACTTC
NA	NA	TRBV27	TRBJ2-2	CASSLVQTTGELFF	TGTGCCAGCAGTTTAGTGCAGACAACCGGGGAGCTGTTTTTT
NA	NA	TRBV5-6	TRBJ2-6	CASSLDSPSGANVLTF	TGTGCCAGCAGCTTGGACAGCCCCTCTGGGGCCAACGTCCTGACTTTC
NA	NA	TRBV30	TRBJ1-6	CAWSPGGGSPLHF	TGTGCCTGGAGTCCGGGGGGTGGTTCACCCCTCCACTTT
TRBD2	NA	TRBV28	TRBJ2-3	CASSSYTSGRADTQYF	TGTGCCAGCAGTTCATACACTAGCGGGAGGGCGGATACGCAGTATTTT
TRBD1	NA	TRBV27	TRBJ2-7	CASSLEQGAQEQYF	TGTGCCAGCAGTTTGGAACAGGGGGCACAGGAGCAGTACTTC
TRBD2	NA	TRBV7-9	TRBJ2-2	CASSQMRLASGQGTGELFF	TGTGCCAGCAGCCAAATGAGGTTGGCTAGCGGCCAGGGCACCGGGGAGCTGTTTTTT
NA	NA	TRBV5-1	TRBJ1-1	CASSPGDWTEAFF	TGCGCCAGCAGTCCGGGGGATTGGACTGAAGCTTTCTTT
NA	NA	TRBV5-4	TRBJ2-2	CASSQWQGVEGTGELFF	TGTGCCAGCAGCCAGTGGCAGGGAGTGGAGGGCACCGGGGAGCTGTTTTTT
NA	NA	TRBV6-6	TRBJ2-7	CASSYTSDEQYF	TGTGCCAGCAGTTACACATCCGACGAGCAGTACTTC
TRBD2	NA	TRBV4-1	TRBJ2-1	CASSQRASGEPYNEQFF	TGCGCCAGCAGCCAAAGAGCTAGCGGTGAACCCTACAATGAGCAGTTCTTC
TRBD1	NA	TRBV16	TRBJ1-1	CASSQRGTGGFRAFF	TGTGCCAGCAGCCAAAGAGGGACAGGGGGCTTTCGAGCTTTCTTT
NA	NA	TRBV10-3	TRBJ2-5	CAISDLTGETQYF	TGTGCCATCAGCGACCTCACGGGGGAGACCCAGTACTTC
NA	few	TRBV9	TRBJ1-1	CASSARDTEAFF	TGTGCCAGCAGCGCGAGGGACACTGAAGCTTTCTTT
TRBD2	NA	TRBV7-3	TRBJ2-1	CASSWRTSGVNEQFF	TGTGCCAGCAGCTGGAGGACTAGCGGGGTCAATGAGCAGTTCTTC
NA	NA	TRBV3-1/TRBV3-2	TRBJ1-2	CASSHRGGYTF	TGTGCCAGCAGCCATAGGGGTGGCTACACCTTC
TRBD2	NA	TRBV7-3	TRBJ2-7	CASSLLGGGSYEQYF	TGTGCCAGCAGCTTACTCGGCGGGGGCTCCTACGAGCAGTACTTC
NA	NA	TRBV4-1	TRBJ2-3	CASSQRPGNTDTQYF	TGCGCCAGCAGCCAACGCCCAGGGAATACAGATACGCAGTATTTT
TRBD2	NA	TRBV28	TRBJ2-7	CASSARTSGIYEQYF	TGTGCCAGCAGTGCCCGGACTAGCGGGATCTACGAGCAGTACTTC
NA	NA	TRBV9	TRBJ2-1	CASSVDGRVSYNEQFF	TGTGCCAGCAGCGTAGATGGCCGGGTTTCCTACAATGAGCAGTTCTTC
NA	NA	TRBV7-9	TRBJ2-7	CASSPQLTTLLSYEQYF	TGTGCCAGCAGCCCTCAGCTTACTACCCTCCTCTCCTACGAGCAGTACTTC
NA	few	TRBV30	TRBJ1-4	CAWNYGVNEKLFF	TGTGCCTGGAATTACGGGGTTAATGAAAAACTGTTTTTT
TRBD1	NA	TRBV6-2/TRBV6-3	TRBJ2-3	CASSPTGVTDTQYF	TGTGCCAGCAGTCCGACAGGGGTCACAGATACGCAGTATTTT
TRBD1	NA	TRBV27	TRBJ1-6	CASSRPGQGLSSPLHF	TGTGCCAGCAGTCGTCCGGGACAGGGGTTGAGTTCACCCCTCCACTTT
TRBD2	NA	TRBV11-1	TRBJ2-7	CASSLGLAGGEQYF	TGTGCCAGCAGCCTGGGACTAGCGGGGGGCGAGCAGTACTTC
TRBD1	NA	TRBV6-5	TRBJ1-1	CASTDGTVNTEAFF	TGTGCCAGCACCGACGGGACAGTTAACACTGAAGCTTTCTTT
NA	NA	TRBV6-5	TRBJ2-7	CASSWGVRDEQYF	TGTGCCAGCAGTTGGGGGGTCCGGGACGAGCAGTACTTC
NA	NA	TRBV11-2	TRBJ1-1	CASSLVATEAFF	TGTGCCAGCAGCTTAGTAGCCACTGAAGCTTTCTTT
NA	NA	TRBV5-1	TRBJ1-1	CASSWGGASEAFF	TGCGCCAGCAGCTGGGGGGGCGCGTCTGAAGCTTTCTTT
NA	NA	TRBV7-9	TRBJ2-7	CASSLVGLWDEQYF	TGTGCCAGCAGCTTAGTGGGGCTGTGGGACGAGCAGTACTTC
TRBD2	few	TRBV12-3/TRBV12-4	TRBJ2-7	CASSSGYEQYF	TGTGCCAGCTCTAGCGGCTACGAGCAGTACTTC
TRBD1	NA	TRBV19	TRBJ1-1	CASTSTGPDTEAFF	TGTGCCAGTACCTCGACAGGGCCGGACACTGAAGCTTTCTTT
NA	once	TRBV4-1	TRBJ2-3	CASSQGGLHQDTQYF	TGCGCCAGCAGCCAAGGGGGCCTGCATCAGGATACGCAGTATTTT
NA	NA	TRBV10-3	TRBJ2-1	CAISRGAGEQFF	TGTGCCATCTCCCGTGGAGCGGGTGAGCAGTTCTTC
TRBD1	NA	TRBV15	TRBJ2-1	CATTRTGGINEQFF	TGTGCCACCACTCGGACAGGGGGGATCAATGAGCAGTTCTTC
TRBD2	NA	TRBV9	TRBJ2-3	CASSVAWNKRGGIDTQYF	TGTGCCAGCAGCGTAGCTTGGAATAAGCGGGGTGGAATAGATACGCAGTATTTT
NA	NA	TRBV6-1	TRBJ1-1	CASSEPFRNREAFF	TGTGCCAGCAGTGAACCTTTTCGAAACAGGGAAGCTTTCTTT
TRBD1	NA	TRBV11-1	TRBJ2-5	CASSQTGYQQETQYF	TGTGCCAGCAGCCAGACAGGGTATCAACAAGAGACCCAGTACTTC
TRBD2	NA	TRBV30	TRBJ2-1	CAWSPGTSGRAKQFF	TGTGCCTGGAGTCCCGGGACTAGCGGGAGGGCAAAGCAGTTCTTC
NA	NA	TRBV24-1	TRBJ2-1	CATSHSAYNEQFF	TGTGCCACCAGTCATAGTGCCTACAATGAGCAGTTCTTC
NA	NA	TRBV10-3	TRBJ1-6	CAISELDRDNSPLHF	TGTGCCATCAGTGAGCTGGACAGAGATAATTCACCCCTCCACTTT
NA	once	TRBV7-2	TRBJ2-5	CASSFWAETQYF	TGTGCCAGCAGCTTCTGGGCCGAGACCCAGTACTTC
NA	few	TRBV18	TRBJ2-5	CASSQGPQETQYF	TGTGCCAGCTCGCAGGGTCCCCAAGAGACCCAGTACTTC
NA	once	TRBV4-1	TRBJ1-2	CASSQETGLAYGYTF	TGCGCCAGCAGCCAAGAAACGGGGTTGGCCTATGGCTACACCTTC
NA	NA	TRBV7-9	TRBJ1-1	CASSSTPEAFF	TGTGCCAGCAGCTCCACACCTGAAGCTTTCTTT
TRBD1	few	TRBV28	TRBJ1-5	CASSLWDRENQPQHF	TGTGCCAGCAGTTTGTGGGACAGGGAGAATCAGCCCCAGCATTTT
TRBD2	NA	TRBV7-3	TRBJ2-1	CASSLVPSGRLNEQFF	TGTGCCAGCAGCTTAGTTCCTAGCGGGAGATTGAATGAGCAGTTCTTC
NA	few	TRBV30	TRBJ2-2	CAWSVRGRDTGELFF	TGTGCCTGGAGTGTGCGGGGGCGCGACACCGGGGAGCTGTTTTTT
NA	NA	TRBV12-3/TRBV12-4	TRBJ1-2	CASSLGRSYGYTF	TGTGCCAGCAGTTTGGGCAGGTCCTATGGCTACACCTTC
NA	NA	TRBV24-1	TRBJ1-2	CATSDLDRNYGYTF	TGTGCCACCAGTGATTTGGACAGAAACTATGGCTACACCTTC
NA	NA	TRBV7-8	TRBJ2-7	CASSTTFRRRVEISYEQYF	TGTGCCAGCAGCACAACCTTCCGGCGTCGGGTAGAGATCTCCTACGAGCAGTACTTC
TRBD1	once	TRBV5-8	TRBJ2-7	CASSLGGGQGTYEQYF	TGTGCCAGCAGCTTGGGTGGGGGACAGGGTACCTACGAGCAGTACTTC
TRBD2	NA	TRBV10-3	TRBJ2-3	CVISKASGASTDTQYF	TGTGTCATCAGTAAGGCTAGCGGTGCTAGCACAGATACGCAGTATTTT